A selection of T cell receptor beta chains follows, all from one sample in a study of blood T cell repertoires in COVID-19. TCRdb's table, derived via immunoSEQ multiplex PCR, lists solely in-frame clones and lacks some. Here the sample spans about 87,000 clones, about 85% being singletons. Sequencing used peripheral blood. All receptors come from a woman aged 80 or older with COVID-19, enrolled during active disease. Both conserved end residues are part of each CDR3. The D gene is left open where the match is weak. Rows may omit the clone size; those that give it use once, few, many or a size class.

15,TRBV5-1,TRBD1,TRBJ2-7,NA,CASTFGDRGPNEQYF,TGCGCCAGCACTTTCGGGGACAGGGGGCCAAACGAGCAGTACTTC
13,TRBV6-2/TRBV6-3,NA,TRBJ2-5,once,CASSWLTGETQYF,TGTGCCAGCAGTTGGTTGACGGGAGAGACCCAGTACTTC
13,TRBV28,TRBD2,TRBJ2-3,NA,CASSFERGVTQYF,TGTGCCAGCAGTTTTGAGCGGGGGGTGACGCAGTATTTT
16,TRBV4-3,TRBD1,TRBJ1-6,NA,CASSQFLTGANSPLHF,TGCGCCAGCAGCCAATTTCTGACAGGGGCTAATTCACCCCTCCACTTT
12,TRBV6-2/TRBV6-3,NA,TRBJ2-7,NA,CASSLSSYEQYF,TGTGCCAGCAGTCTGAGCTCCTACGAGCAGTACTTC
17,TRBV2,TRBD1,TRBJ1-6,NA,CASSVDRGLFNNSPLHF,TGTGCCAGCAGTGTTGACAGGGGGCTTTTTAATAATTCACCCCTCCACTTT
13,TRBV2,NA,TRBJ1-5,NA,CASRGWVAGPQHF,TGTGCCAGCCGAGGATGGGTCGCCGGGCCCCAGCATTTT
15,TRBV5-1,NA,TRBJ2-3,NA,CASSLTVESTDTQYF,TGCGCCAGCAGCTTGACAGTAGAAAGCACAGATACGCAGTATTTT
13,TRBV3-1/TRBV3-2,TRBD2,TRBJ2-3,NA,CAARGGSTDTQYF,TGTGCCGCTCGGGGGGGAAGCACAGATACGCAGTATTTT
13,TRBV27,NA,TRBJ1-1,few,CASSIQENTEAFF,TGTGCCAGCAGCATCCAGGAGAACACTGAAGCTTTCTTT
18,TRBV7-3,TRBD2,TRBJ2-3,NA,CASSLNDGSGGPTDTQYF,TGTGCCAGCAGCCTCAACGATGGTAGCGGGGGGCCCACAGATACGCAGTATTTT
12,TRBV3-1/TRBV3-2,NA,TRBJ2-5,NA,CASSQAEETQYF,TGTGCCAGCAGCCAAGCAGAAGAGACCCAGTACTTC
17,TRBV7-8,TRBD2,TRBJ2-7,NA,CASSLKLRIGGRDEQYF,TGTGCCAGCAGCCTTAAACTTCGTATAGGAGGGAGGGACGAGCAGTACTTC
13,TRBV18,TRBD2,TRBJ2-1,NA,CASSPGGLNEQFF,TGTGCCAGCTCACCGGGAGGGCTCAATGAGCAGTTCTTC
16,TRBV4-2,TRBD1,TRBJ2-7,NA,CASSQDTGGWYYEQYF,TGTGCCAGCAGCCAAGATACAGGGGGCTGGTACTACGAGCAGTACTTC
12,TRBV7-2,NA,TRBJ2-7,few,CASSVYSGEQYF,TGTGCCAGCAGCGTATACTCGGGCGAGCAGTACTTC